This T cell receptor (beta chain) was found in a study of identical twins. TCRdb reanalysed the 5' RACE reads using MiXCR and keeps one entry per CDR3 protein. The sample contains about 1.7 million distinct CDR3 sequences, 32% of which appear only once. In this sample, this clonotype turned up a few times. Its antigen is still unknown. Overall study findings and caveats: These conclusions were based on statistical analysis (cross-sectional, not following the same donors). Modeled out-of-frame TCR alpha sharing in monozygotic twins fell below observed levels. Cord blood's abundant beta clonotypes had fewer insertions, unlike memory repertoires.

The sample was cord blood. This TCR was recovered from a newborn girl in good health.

CDR3 bases: TGTGCCAGCAGCTTAGGACGGCGTAGCTATGGCTACACCTTC. It is translated as CASSLGRRSYGYTF. The chain carries TRBV7-4 and TRBJ1-2; no reliable D call. V was shortened by 1 base and J by 4 bases, with 10 bases between the two germline ends. CDR1 is SGHVT, CDR2 SQSDAQ, per germline. The CDR3 has 14 residues.